This record concerns one TCR beta chain sequence. Antigen unknown. This sample is drawn from a study of cytomegalovirus exposure and HLA in healthy donors. Germline V lookup: CDR1 MDHEN, CDR2 SYDVKM. With 6 bases removed from V and 6 bases from J, the gap between germline ends came to 15 bases. The CDR3 covers 14 residues. The PCR had 60 Vbeta and 13 Jbeta primers. Generated by immunoSEQ multiplex PCR, the TCRdb table keeps only in-frame clones and is missing some. Of 100,000 to 150,000 clones detected, around 74% appear once; the ten largest clones hold roughly 7.3%. Points from the study as a whole: Across all donors, roughly uniform sequencing depth was an assumption of the presence/absence analyses.

V and J are TRBV28 and TRBJ2-1; D might be TRBD1 (5 bases). Sequences were obtained from PBMCs. The source of this sequence is a male donor in good health and CMV-seronegative. The CDR3 sequence is CASRPRVLTNEQFF. CDR3 nucleotide sequence: TGTGCCAGCAGGCCCAGGGTCCTCACCAATGAGCAGTTCTTC.